These 30 T cell receptor beta chains were all obtained from the same sample, sequenced in a study of T cell responses to AZD1222 COVID-19 vaccine. Generated by immunoSEQ multiplex PCR, the TCRdb table keeps only in-frame clones and is missing some. The table lists about 85,000 clones, 88% of them singletons. Here the sequenced sample was peripheral blood, taken on day 0 of MenACWY control vaccination. These receptor sequences come from an adult in good health.

The table lists this clone with a few counts. The chain couples TRBV14 to TRBJ2-2; D is undetermined. The length of the CDR3 is 14 residues. V was pared by 0 bases and J by 7 bases, with 9 bases between. CDR1 SGHDN and CDR2 FVKESK come from the germline V gene. This CDR3 is CASSQDPYNGELFF. DNA for the CDR3: TGTGCCAGCAGCCAAGACCCCTACAACGGGGAGCTGTTTTTT.

This clone was found once. The V gene is TRBV6-8, the J gene TRBJ2-1, with 9 positions matching TRBD2. The V and J ends lost 4 bases and 9 bases, in that order; junction bases with no gene match: 7. Germline CDR1 reads MNHGY; CDR2 reads SAAAGT. The CDR3 spans 14 residues. DNA of the CDR3: TGTGCCAGCAGTTCGGGCGGGGGGGCCTCTGAGCAGTTCTTC. Translation: CASSSGGGASEQFF.

V gene TRBV9 combines with J gene TRBJ1-2; D not certain. Germline V gene lookup returns CDR1 SGDLS and CDR2 YYNGEE. V was cut by 0 bases and J by 8 bases, with 14 bases left in between. CDR3 length: 14 residues. CDR3 residues: CASSVEVSLGGYTF. The CDR3 bases are TGTGCCAGCAGCGTAGAAGTCTCCTTGGGGGGCTACACCTTC.

The V call is TRBV29-1, the J call TRBJ2-7; D may be TRBD1 (5 bases). The V gene's germline CDR1 is SQVTM and CDR2 ANQGSEA. This CDR3 is built from 12 residues. Trimming pared 1 base from V and 7 bases from J, leaving 11 bases between. Written as DNA, the CDR3 is TGCAGCGTTGAAGGCCAGGGCCGAGAGCAGTACTTC. Translated: CSVEGQGREQYF.

The chain has TRBV6-5 and TRBJ1-1; weak D call: TRBD1 (5 bases). CDR3 length: 14 amino acids. V lost 0 bases and J 7 bases, leaving 12 bases between the germline ends. The germline gives CDR1 MNHEY, CDR2 SVGAGI. The CDR3 protein is CASSYSWTRSEAFF. CDR3 nucleotide sequence: TGTGCCAGCAGTTACTCTTGGACACGGAGTGAAGCTTTCTTT.

J is TRBJ1-2 and V is TRBV28; 10 bases are shared with TRBD1. The CDR3 length is 13 residues. Germline V CDR1 and CDR2: MDHEN, SYDVKM. V lost 6 bases to trimming and J lost 8 bases; unmatched junction nucleotides: 6. CDR3 coding DNA: TGTGCCAGCAGACGACAGGGGGCGGGAGGCTACACCTTC. Its protein is CASRRQGAGGYTF.

The V gene is TRBV6-5, the J gene TRBJ1-1; D is possibly TRBD1 (5 bases). The V end was cut by 6 bases, the J end by 1 base, with 12 bases between. The CDR3 sequence is 14 residues long. Germline V lookup: CDR1 MNHEY, CDR2 SVGAGI. The DNA of the CDR3 is TGTGCCAGCAGAGACGGGGGAGAGAACACTGAAGCTTTCTTT. It yields the protein CASRDGGENTEAFF.

The chain couples TRBV4-3 to TRBJ1-4; no clear D. The CDR3 has 16 residues. Trimming took 0 bases from V and 5 from J, leaving 13 bases between them. CDR1 and CDR2 (germline): LGHNA, YSLEER. CDR3 nucleotides: TGCGCCAGCAGCCAAGAAACTAAGGCAGTGAATGAAAAACTGTTTTTT. Its protein is CASSQETKAVNEKLFF.

The chain recombines TRBV5-1 with TRBJ2-3; 7 bases are shared with TRBD1. The length of the CDR3 is 16 residues. The junction had 11 bases not matched to a gene; V was cut back by 3 bases and J by 4 bases. Germline CDR1 and CDR2: SGHRS and YFSETQ. The CDR3 DNA is TGCGCCAGCAGCTCCATTCCGACAGGGAATGCAGATACGCAGTATTTT. It yields the protein CASSSIPTGNADTQYF.

This sequence joins TRBV27 and TRBJ2-7, with D possibly being TRBD2 (6 bases). Germline CDR1 is MNHEY and CDR2 is SMNVEV (reference sequence). The CDR3 spans 12 residues. Deletions cut 6 bases from V and 6 bases from J, with 12 bases between. CDR3 DNA sequence: TGTGCCAGCAGACCTAACGGGGGCGAGCAGTACTTC. Amino acids: CASRPNGGEQYF.

The chain recombines TRBV19 with TRBJ2-5; the D gene could be TRBD1 or TRBD2 (6 bases each). V was shortened by 3 bases and J by 1 base, with 12 bases between the two germline ends. This CDR3 region has 15 residues. Germline V gene data show CDR1 as LNHDA and CDR2 as SQIVND (reference sequence). The CDR3 DNA sequence: TGTGCCAGTAGTATTTCCGGGGGCCTCCAAGAGACCCAGTACTTC. This encodes CASSISGGLQETQYF.

The chain uses TRBV30 and TRBJ2-7; perhaps D is TRBD1 or TRBD2 (5 bases each). Trimming left V 2 bases short and J 2 bases short, with 13 bases between. The CDR3 totals 14 residues. In germline, CDR1 is GTSNPN, CDR2 SVGIG (reference sequence). The CDR3 protein is CAWSTGTGAYEQYF. Written as DNA, the CDR3 is TGTGCCTGGAGTACCGGGACCGGGGCCTACGAGCAGTACTTC.

The V gene is TRBV28, the J gene TRBJ2-7; no definite D call. V shed 6 bases and J shed 4 bases, with 10 bases lying between them. The CDR3 spans 12 residues. From germline, CDR1 is MDHEN and CDR2 SYDVKM. The CDR3 loop is CASSQDGYEQYF. The CDR3 coding sequence is TGTGCCAGCAGCCAGGACGGTTACGAGCAGTACTTC.

V gene TRBV19 combines with J gene TRBJ1-5, with 9 bases matching TRBD1. The CDR3 extends over 14 amino acids. Germline trimming cut 9 bases from V and 1 base from J; bases unmatched to any gene: 4. CDR1 is LNHDA and CDR2 is SQIVND in the germline V gene (reference sequence). The CDR3 DNA follows: TGTGCCAGCGGGGACAGGGACAGCAATCAGCCCCAGCATTTT. The encoded protein is CASGDRDSNQPQHF.

This clone was observed once. J is TRBJ2-7 and V is TRBV3-1 (or the pseudogene TRBV3-2); D might be TRBD1 (5 bases). This CDR3 has 14 amino acids. Germline loops: CDR1 LGHDT, CDR2 YNNKEL (reference sequence). Deletions cut 4 bases from V and 5 bases from J, with 15 bases between. CDR3 DNA: TGTGCCAGCAGCCCGTTCACCTACAGGAACGAGCAGTACTTC. It specifies CASSPFTYRNEQYF.

The gene calls are TRBV29-1 and TRBJ1-1, with 11 bases matching TRBD1. J lost 3 bases, V lost 7 bases, and 13 bases had no gene match. The CDR3 has 16 amino acids. The V gene's germline CDR1 is SQVTM and CDR2 ANQGSEA. The CDR3 region is CSGSRDRGYGDTEAFF. CDR3 nucleotide sequence: TGCAGCGGTAGCAGGGACAGGGGGTATGGAGACACTGAAGCTTTCTTT. The full variable domain, with the rest looked up from reference TRBV29-1 and TRBJ1-1, is SAVISQKPSRDICQRGTSLTIQCQVDSQVTMMFWYRQQPGQSLTLIATANQGSEATYESGFVIDKFPISRPNLTFSTLTVSNMSPEDSSIYLCSGSRDRGYGDTEAFFGQGTRLTVV.

Comments on this clone: At one end the junction does not follow the germline gene, possibly because of a read error. The chain recombines TRBV5-6 with TRBJ1-1, with 7 bases fitting TRBD1. Germline lookup yields CDR1 SGHDT and CDR2 YYEEEE. The CDR3 totals 11 residues. The CDR3 here is CASSFDRECSF. The CDR3 nucleotides are TGTGCCAGCAGCTTCGACAGGGAATGTTCCTTT.

The V call is TRBV28, the J call TRBJ2-5; 8 bases are shared with TRBD1. Germline CDR1 and CDR2: MDHEN and SYDVKM. Losses at the gene ends were 3 bases for V and 4 bases for J; bases not matched to a gene: 7. This CDR3 region has 15 residues. Written as DNA, the CDR3 is TGTGCCAGCAGTTTGCGGCAGGGGGCTAGAGAGACCCAGTACTTC. Residues: CASSLRQGARETQYF. Using reference TRBV28 and TRBJ2-5 for the parts outside the CDR3, the full variable domain is DVKVTQSSRYLVKRTGEKVFLECVQDMDHENMFWYRQDPGLGLRLIYFSYDVKMKEKGDIPEGYSVSREKKERFSLILESASTNQTSMYLCASSLRQGARETQYFGPGTRLLVL.

This chain uses TRBV2 with TRBJ2-5; no definite D call. The CDR3 contains 13 residues. Looked up from germline, CDR1 is SNHLY and CDR2 is FYNNEI. The V end lost 1 base, the J end lost 5 bases, and 8 bases lay between the germline ends. The CDR3 spells CASSEGPKETQYF. The DNA for the CDR3 is TGTGCCAGCAGTGAAGGACCAAAGGAGACCCAGTACTTC.

The chain is built from TRBV3-1 (or the pseudogene TRBV3-2) and TRBJ1-1, with D possibly being TRBD1 (5 bases). Germline loops: CDR1 LGHDT, CDR2 YNNKEL (reference sequence). V lost 7 bases and J 6 bases, leaving 12 bases between the germline ends. This CDR3 is built from 12 residues. This chain's CDR3 is CASTSGIAEAFF. Here the CDR3 DNA reads TGTGCCAGCACCTCAGGGATCGCTGAAGCTTTCTTT.

As DNA, the CDR3 is TGTGCCAGCAGTTCGCTGGGGAAGAGGAATTCACCCCTCCACTTT. This translates into CASSSLGKRNSPLHF. V gene TRBV27 combines with J gene TRBJ1-6, with D uncertain. Trimming removed 4 bases from V and 7 bases from J, with 14 bases in between. Germline-derived CDR1 and CDR2 are MNHEY and SMNVEV (reference sequence). The CDR3 runs 15 residues.

This clone was seen a few times. This rearrangement joins TRBV7-9 to TRBJ1-2; D is undetermined. Trimming cost V 1 base and J 7 bases, with 13 bases left between them. Germline values: CDR1 SEHNR, CDR2 FQNEAQ (reference sequence). The CDR3 is 14 amino acids. The CDR3: CASSLGRASGGYTF. The CDR3 bases are TGTGCCAGCAGCTTAGGCAGAGCGAGCGGTGGCTACACCTTC.

The chain carries TRBV28 and TRBJ1-4, with unresolved D. Trimming cost V 2 bases and J 4 bases, with 17 bases left between them. The CDR3 is 17 amino acids. Germline CDR1 and CDR2: MDHEN and SYDVKM. The DNA of the CDR3 is TGTGCCAGCAGTTTACACCCCCTCGGACCGATTAATGAAAAACTGTTTTTT. Amino acid sequence: CASSLHPLGPINEKLFF.

The V and J genes are TRBV5-6 and TRBJ1-2, with D possibly matching TRBD1 (6 bases). The CDR3 is 15 residues long. Per the germline V gene, CDR1 is SGHDT and CDR2 is YYEEEE. Between the trimmed V and J ends, which lost 4 bases and 2 bases, there was a span of 15 bases. The CDR3 sequence: CASSLYRGANYGYTF. The CDR3 bases are TGTGCCAGCAGCCTATACCGGGGGGCCAACTATGGCTACACCTTC.

The rearrangement links TRBV28 to TRBJ2-6; D call uncertain. Germline V lookup: CDR1 MDHEN, CDR2 SYDVKM. With 10 bases removed from V and 0 bases from J, the gap between germline ends came to 7 bases. The CDR3 length is 13 residues. As DNA, the CDR3 is TGTGCCACCCTCGTCTCTGGGGCCAACGTCCTGACTTTC. It translates to CATLVSGANVLTF.

J is TRBJ1-1 and V is TRBV5-1; D call uncertain. The CDR3 has 13 amino acids. V was pared by 3 bases and J by 1 base, with 7 bases between. CDR1 and CDR2 (germline): SGHRS, YFSETQ. Here the CDR3 DNA reads TGCGCCAGCAGCTCCTCCAGGAACACTGAAGCTTTCTTT. It codes for CASSSSRNTEAFF. The full variable domain, rest sourced from reference TRBV5-1 and TRBJ1-1, is KAGVTQTPRYLIKTRGQQVTLSCSPISGHRSVSWYQQTPGQGLQFLFEYFSETQRNKGNFPGRFSGRQFSNSRSEMNVSTLELGDSALYLCASSSSRNTEAFFGQGTRLTVV.

The V call is TRBV12-3 or TRBV12-4, the J call TRBJ1-2; weak D call: TRBD1 (5 bases). The CDR3 has 13 residues. V lost 3 bases, J lost 3 bases, and 8 bases lay in between. CDR3: CASSFARDYGYTF. The CDR3, as DNA: TGTGCCAGCAGTTTCGCCAGGGACTATGGCTACACCTTC.

The chain combines TRBV7-2 with TRBJ2-5, with 7 bases that match TRBD1. Unmatched junction bases numbered 6, after V lost 5 bases and J lost 0 bases. Germline CDR1 is SGHTA and CDR2 is FQGNSA. The CDR3 extends over 15 amino acids. The CDR3 region is CASSVGTVDQETQYF. DNA for the CDR3: TGTGCCAGCAGCGTCGGGACAGTGGACCAAGAGACCCAGTACTTC.

CDR3 protein: CASSLRTEETQYF. Here the CDR3 DNA reads TGTGCCAGCAGCTTAAGGACGGAAGAGACCCAGTACTTC. The chain is built from TRBV7-2 and TRBJ2-5; D is unclear. V was pared by 2 bases and J by 3 bases, with 7 bases between. The germline V gene has CDR1 SGHTA and CDR2 FQGNSA. This CDR3 is built from 13 residues.

In its sample, this clone was seen once. The V gene is TRBV6-1, the J gene TRBJ1-2, with 11 bases that match TRBD1. V lost 2 bases, J lost 1 base, and 6 bases stayed unmatched. CDR3 length: 17 residues. Germline V gives CDR1 MNHNS, CDR2 SASEGT. The CDR3 is CASSEPGQGVINYGYTF. Written as DNA, the CDR3 is TGTGCCAGCAGTGAACCGGGACAGGGGGTGATTAACTATGGCTACACCTTC.